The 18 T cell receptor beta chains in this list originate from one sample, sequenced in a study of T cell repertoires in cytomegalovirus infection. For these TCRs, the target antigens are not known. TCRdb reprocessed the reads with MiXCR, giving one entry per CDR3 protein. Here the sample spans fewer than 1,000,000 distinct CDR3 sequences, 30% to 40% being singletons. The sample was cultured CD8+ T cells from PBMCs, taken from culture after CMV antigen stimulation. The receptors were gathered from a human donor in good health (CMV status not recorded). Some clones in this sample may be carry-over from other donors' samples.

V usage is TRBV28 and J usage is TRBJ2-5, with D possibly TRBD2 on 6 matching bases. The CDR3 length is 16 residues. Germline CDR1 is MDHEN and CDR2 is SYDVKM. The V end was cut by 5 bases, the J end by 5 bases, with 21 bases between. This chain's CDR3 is CASSTLRMGRGETQYF. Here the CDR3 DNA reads TGTGCCAGCAGTACCTTGAGAATGGGCCGGGGGGAGACCCAGTACTTC.

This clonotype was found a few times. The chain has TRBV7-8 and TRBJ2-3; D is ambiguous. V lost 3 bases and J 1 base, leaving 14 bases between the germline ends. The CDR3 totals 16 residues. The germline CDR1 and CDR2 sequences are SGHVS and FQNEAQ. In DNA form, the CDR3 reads TGTGCCAGCAGCTTCATAGGGCTGATGCGCACAGATACGCAGTATTTT. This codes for CASSFIGLMRTDTQYF. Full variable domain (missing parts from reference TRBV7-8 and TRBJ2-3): GAGVSQSPRYKVAKRGQDVALRCDPISGHVSLFWYQQALGQGPEFLTYFQNEAQLDKSGLPSDRFFAERPEGSVSTLKIQRTQQEDSAVYLCASSFIGLMRTDTQYFGPGTRLTVL.

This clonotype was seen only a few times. CDR3 protein: CASSLAQGPYHSYNEQFF. CDR3 nucleotides: TGTGCCAGCAGCTTAGCTCAGGGACCCTACCACTCCTACAATGAGCAGTTCTTC. The J gene is TRBJ2-1, the V gene TRBV11-2; possibly TRBD1 or TRBD2 for D (5 bases each). This CDR3 is built from 18 residues. CDR1 SGHAT and CDR2 FQNNGV come from the germline V gene. The V end lost 1 base, the J end lost 0 bases, and 16 bases lay between the germline ends.

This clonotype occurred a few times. The CDR3: CASSFDLPSSYNSPLHF. The DNA for the CDR3 is TGTGCCAGCAGTTTTGACTTACCGAGCTCCTATAATTCACCCCTCCACTTT. J is TRBJ1-6 and V is TRBV27; no reliable D call. The germline V gene has CDR1 MNHEY and CDR2 SMNVEV (reference sequence). Trimming cost V 3 bases and J 0 bases, with 12 bases left between them. The CDR3 spans 17 residues.

CDR3 sequence: CASSLNSRRTYGYTF. CDR3 sequence (DNA): TGTGCCAGCAGCCTCAACTCCCGACGGACCTATGGCTACACCTTC. V usage is TRBV27 and J usage is TRBJ1-2, with no clear D. The germline V gene encodes CDR1 MNHEY and CDR2 SMNVEV (reference sequence). Deletions cut 6 bases from V and 4 bases from J, with 18 bases between. The CDR3 runs 15 residues.

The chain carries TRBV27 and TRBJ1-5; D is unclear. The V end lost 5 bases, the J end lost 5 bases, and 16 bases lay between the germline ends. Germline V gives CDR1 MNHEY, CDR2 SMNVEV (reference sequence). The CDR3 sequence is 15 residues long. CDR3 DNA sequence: TGTGCCAGCAGTCCATTATCATCCTGGGATCAGCCCCAGCATTTT. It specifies CASSPLSSWDQPQHF.

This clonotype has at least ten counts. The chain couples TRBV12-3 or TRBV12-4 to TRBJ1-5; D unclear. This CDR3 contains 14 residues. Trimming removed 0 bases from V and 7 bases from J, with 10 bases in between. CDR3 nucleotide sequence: TGTGCCAGCAGTTTAGCGGCGGGCTGGCAGCCCCAGCATTTT. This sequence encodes CASSLAAGWQPQHF.

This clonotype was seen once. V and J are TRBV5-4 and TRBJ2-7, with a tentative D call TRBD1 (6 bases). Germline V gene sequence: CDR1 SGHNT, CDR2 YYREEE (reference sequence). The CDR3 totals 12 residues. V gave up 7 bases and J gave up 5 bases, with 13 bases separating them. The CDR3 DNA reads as TGTGCCAGCGGCCCCCCAGGGGACGAGCAGTACTTC. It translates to CASGPPGDEQYF.

The CDR3 spells CAIVGREEDYGYTF. As DNA, the CDR3 is TGTGCCATCGTCGGTAGGGAAGAGGACTATGGCTACACCTTC. The rearrangement links TRBV6-1 to TRBJ1-2, with D unclear. Germline CDR1 reads MNHNS; CDR2 reads SASEGT. The CDR3 covers 14 residues. Between the trimmed V and J ends, which lost 10 bases and 3 bases, there was a span of 18 bases.

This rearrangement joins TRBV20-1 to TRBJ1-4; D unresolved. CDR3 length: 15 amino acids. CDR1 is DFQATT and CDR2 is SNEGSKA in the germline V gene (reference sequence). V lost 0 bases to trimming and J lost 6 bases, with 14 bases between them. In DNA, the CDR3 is TGCAGTGCTAGAGATTTCCGCGAACCGGATGAAAAACTGTTTTTT. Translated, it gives CSARDFREPDEKLFF.

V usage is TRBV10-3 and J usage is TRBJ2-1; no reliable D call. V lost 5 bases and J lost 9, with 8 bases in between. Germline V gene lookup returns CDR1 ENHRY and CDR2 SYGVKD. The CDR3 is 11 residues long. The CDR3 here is CAISKAGEQFF. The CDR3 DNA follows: TGTGCCATCAGTAAAGCCGGTGAGCAGTTCTTC.

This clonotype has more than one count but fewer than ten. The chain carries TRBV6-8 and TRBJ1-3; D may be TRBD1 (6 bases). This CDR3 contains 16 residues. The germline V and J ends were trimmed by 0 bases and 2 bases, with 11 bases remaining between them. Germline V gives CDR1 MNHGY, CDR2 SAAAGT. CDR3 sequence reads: CASSYSTAGAGNTIYF. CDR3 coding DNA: TGTGCCAGCAGTTACTCGACGGCAGGGGCTGGAAACACCATATATTTT.

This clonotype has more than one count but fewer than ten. This CDR3 reads CASSQGTSTYEQYF. The CDR3 DNA reads TGCGCCAGCAGCCAGGGGACTTCTACCTACGAGCAGTACTTC. The V gene is TRBV4-1, the J gene TRBJ2-7, with a possible D match to TRBD2 (6 bases). The CDR3 contains 14 residues. Trimming stripped 3 bases from V and 2 bases from J, with 11 bases between. CDR1 MGHRA and CDR2 YSYEKL come from the germline V gene.

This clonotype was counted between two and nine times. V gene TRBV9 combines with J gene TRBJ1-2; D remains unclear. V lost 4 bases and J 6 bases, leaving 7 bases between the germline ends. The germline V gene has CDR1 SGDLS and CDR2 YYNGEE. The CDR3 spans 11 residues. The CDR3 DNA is TGTGCCAGCAGCCTCAGTAATGGCTACACCTTC. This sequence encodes CASSLSNGYTF.

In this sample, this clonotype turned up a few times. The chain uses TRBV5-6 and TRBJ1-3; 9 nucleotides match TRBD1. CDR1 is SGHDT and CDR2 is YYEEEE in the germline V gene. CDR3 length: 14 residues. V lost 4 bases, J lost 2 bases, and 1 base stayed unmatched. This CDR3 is CASSRDRAGNTIYF. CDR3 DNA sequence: TGTGCCAGCAGCAGGGACAGGGCTGGAAACACCATATATTTT.

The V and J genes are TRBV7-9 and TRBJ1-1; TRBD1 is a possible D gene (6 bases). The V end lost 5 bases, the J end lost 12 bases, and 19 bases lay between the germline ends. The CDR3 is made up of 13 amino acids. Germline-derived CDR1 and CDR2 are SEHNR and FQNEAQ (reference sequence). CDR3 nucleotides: TGTGCCAGCAGCCATCGACAGGATAGGGTAACTTTCTTT. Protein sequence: CASSHRQDRVTFF.

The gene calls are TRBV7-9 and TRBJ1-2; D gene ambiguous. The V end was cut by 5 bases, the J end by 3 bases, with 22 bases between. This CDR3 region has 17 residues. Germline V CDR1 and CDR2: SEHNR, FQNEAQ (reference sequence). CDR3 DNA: TGTGCCAGCAGCCGACCGGAGAACACGGACCCATACTATGGCTACACCTTC. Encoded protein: CASSRPENTDPYYGYTF.

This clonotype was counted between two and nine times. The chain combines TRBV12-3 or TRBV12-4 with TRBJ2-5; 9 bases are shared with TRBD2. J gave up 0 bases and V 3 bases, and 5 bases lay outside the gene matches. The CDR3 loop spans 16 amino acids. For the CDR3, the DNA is TGTGCCAGCAGTTTTGCGGCGGGGGGGTACCAAGAGACCCAGTACTTC. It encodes CASSFAAGGYQETQYF.